This TCR beta chain comes out of a study of PD-L1 blockade in urothelial cancer. Study details: Patients' atezolizumab regimen, 1,200 mg intravenously every 3 weeks, began in the mid-2010s. Once treatment had started, blood was analyzed at 3 weeks (second dose) and again at 6 weeks.

The CDR3 is made up of 16 amino acids. The V gene end was trimmed by 4 bases and the J gene end by 2 bases; junction bases not matched to a gene: 9. CDR1 LGHNA and CDR2 YSLEER come from the germline V gene. Each patient contributed between 1 and 8 total time points of blood mononuclear cells, pretreatment and during treatment. This table comes from immunoSEQ multiplex PCR, and its TCRdb copy is limited to in-frame clones, with some not included. The data show roughly 90,000 clones, 90% to 95% seen once. This specimen consisted of PBMCs, obtained around atezolizumab (anti-PD-L1) treatment. V and J are TRBV4-3 and TRBJ2-5; 8 bases are a match to TRBD2. The clonotype comes from a man in his sixties with urothelial cancer. The CDR3 coding sequence is TGCGCCAGCAGCCTCGGGGTGAGCGGGGGTCAAGAGACCCAGTACTTC. Translated: CASSLGVSGGQETQYF.